This TCR beta chain is from a study of control samples from healthy donors and cancer patients. Data came from immunoSEQ multiplex PCR; TCRdb stores just in-frame clones and leaves some out. In the table there are roughly 88,000 clones, approximately 89% of which are singletons. The CDR3 is 15 residues long. Germline CDR1 and CDR2: MNHEY and SVGEGT. With 5 bases clipped from V and 2 bases from J, the junction kept 7 bases outside the gene matches. The material sequenced was blood. This TCR derives from a woman under 40 in good health. The gene calls are TRBV6-2 or TRBV6-3 and TRBJ2-3, with 7 nucleotides matching TRBD2. For the CDR3, the DNA is TGTGCCAGCAGTCCCTTCCGGGACTACACAGATACGCAGTATTTT. Amino acid sequence: CASSPFRDYTDTQYF.